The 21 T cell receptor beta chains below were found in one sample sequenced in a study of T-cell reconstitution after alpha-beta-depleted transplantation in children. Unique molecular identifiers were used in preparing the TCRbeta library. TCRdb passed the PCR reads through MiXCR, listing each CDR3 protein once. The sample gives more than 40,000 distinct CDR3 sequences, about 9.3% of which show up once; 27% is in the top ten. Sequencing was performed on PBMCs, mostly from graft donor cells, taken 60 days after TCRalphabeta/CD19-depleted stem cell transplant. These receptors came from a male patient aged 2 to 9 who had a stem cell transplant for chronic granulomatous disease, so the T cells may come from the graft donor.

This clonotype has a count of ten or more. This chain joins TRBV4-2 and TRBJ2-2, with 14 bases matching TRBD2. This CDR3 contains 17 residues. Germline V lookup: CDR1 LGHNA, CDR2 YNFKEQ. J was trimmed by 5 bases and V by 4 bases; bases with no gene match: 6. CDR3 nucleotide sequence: TGTGCCAGCAGCCCTCGGGGACTAGCGGGAGATACCGGGGAGCTGTTTTTT. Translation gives CASSPRGLAGDTGELFF.

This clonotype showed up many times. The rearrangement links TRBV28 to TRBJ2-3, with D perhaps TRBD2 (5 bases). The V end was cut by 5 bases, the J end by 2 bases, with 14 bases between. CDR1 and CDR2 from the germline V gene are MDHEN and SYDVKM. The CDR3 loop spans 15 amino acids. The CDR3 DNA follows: TGTGCCAGCAGTCCTCCTAATGGACTCACAGATACGCAGTATTTT. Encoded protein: CASSPPNGLTDTQYF.

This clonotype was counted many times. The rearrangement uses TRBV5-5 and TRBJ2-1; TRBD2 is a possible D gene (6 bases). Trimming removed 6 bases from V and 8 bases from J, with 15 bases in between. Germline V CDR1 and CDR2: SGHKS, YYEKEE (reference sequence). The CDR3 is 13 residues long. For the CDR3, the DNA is TGTGCCAGCACCCGCGGAGGGGTGGATGAGCAGTTCTTC. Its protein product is CASTRGGVDEQFF.

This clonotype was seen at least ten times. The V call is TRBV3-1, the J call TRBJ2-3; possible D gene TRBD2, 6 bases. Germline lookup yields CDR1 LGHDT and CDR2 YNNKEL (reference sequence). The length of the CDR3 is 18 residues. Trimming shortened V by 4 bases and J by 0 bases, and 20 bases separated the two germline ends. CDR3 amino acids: CASSPTPWRVASTDTQYF. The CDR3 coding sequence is TGTGCCAGCAGCCCGACCCCCTGGAGGGTAGCGAGCACAGATACGCAGTATTTT.

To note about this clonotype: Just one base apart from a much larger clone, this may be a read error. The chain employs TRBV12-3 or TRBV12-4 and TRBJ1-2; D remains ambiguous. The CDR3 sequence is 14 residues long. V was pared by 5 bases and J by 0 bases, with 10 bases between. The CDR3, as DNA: TGTGCCAGCAGTCCAAAGACTTCTAACTATGGCTACACCTTC. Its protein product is CASSPKTSNYGYTF.

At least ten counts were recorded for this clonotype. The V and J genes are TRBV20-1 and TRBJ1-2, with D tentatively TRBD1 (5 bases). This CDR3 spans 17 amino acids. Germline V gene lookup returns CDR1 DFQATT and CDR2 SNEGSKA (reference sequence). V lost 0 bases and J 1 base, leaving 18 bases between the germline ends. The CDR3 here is CSARDLPGAPNNYGYTF. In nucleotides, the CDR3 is TGCAGTGCTAGAGATCTTCCCGGGGCCCCAAATAACTATGGCTACACCTTC.

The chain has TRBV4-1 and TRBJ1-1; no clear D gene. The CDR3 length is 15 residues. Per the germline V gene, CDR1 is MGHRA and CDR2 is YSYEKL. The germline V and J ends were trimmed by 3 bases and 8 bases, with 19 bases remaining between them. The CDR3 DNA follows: TGCGCCAGCAGCCATGATAGAACGTACCTCATCGAAGCTTTCTTT. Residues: CASSHDRTYLIEAFF.

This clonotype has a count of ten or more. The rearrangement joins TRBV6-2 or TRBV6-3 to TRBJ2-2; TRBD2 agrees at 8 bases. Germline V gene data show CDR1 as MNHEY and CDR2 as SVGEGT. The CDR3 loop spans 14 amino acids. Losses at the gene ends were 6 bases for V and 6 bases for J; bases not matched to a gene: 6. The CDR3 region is CASRPQGLAGELFF. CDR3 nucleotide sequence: TGTGCCAGCAGACCACAGGGACTAGCCGGGGAGCTGTTTTTT.

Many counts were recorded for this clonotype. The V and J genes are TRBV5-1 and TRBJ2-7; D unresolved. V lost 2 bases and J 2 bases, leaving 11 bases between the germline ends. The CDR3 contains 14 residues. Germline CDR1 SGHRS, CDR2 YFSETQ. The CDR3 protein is CASSLDPAPYEQYF. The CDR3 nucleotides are TGCGCCAGCAGCTTAGACCCAGCTCCCTACGAGCAGTACTTC. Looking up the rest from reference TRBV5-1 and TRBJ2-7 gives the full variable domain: KAGVTQTPRYLIKTRGQQVTLSCSPISGHRSVSWYQQTPGQGLQFLFEYFSETQRNKGNFPGRFSGRQFSNSRSEMNVSTLELGDSALYLCASSLDPAPYEQYFGPGTRLTVT.

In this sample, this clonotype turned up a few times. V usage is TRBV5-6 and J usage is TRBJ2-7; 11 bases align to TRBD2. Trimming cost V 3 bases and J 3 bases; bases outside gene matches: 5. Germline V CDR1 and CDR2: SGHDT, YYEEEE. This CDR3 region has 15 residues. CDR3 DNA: TGTGCCAGCAGCTCCGGACTAGCGGGCCACTACGAGCAGTACTTC. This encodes CASSSGLAGHYEQYF.

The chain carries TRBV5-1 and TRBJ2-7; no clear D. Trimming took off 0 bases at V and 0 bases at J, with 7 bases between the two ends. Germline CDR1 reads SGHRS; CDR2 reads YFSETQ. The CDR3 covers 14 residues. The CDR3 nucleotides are TGCGCCAGCAGCTTGGTGGCCAGCTCCTACGAGCAGTACTTC. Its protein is CASSLVASSYEQYF.

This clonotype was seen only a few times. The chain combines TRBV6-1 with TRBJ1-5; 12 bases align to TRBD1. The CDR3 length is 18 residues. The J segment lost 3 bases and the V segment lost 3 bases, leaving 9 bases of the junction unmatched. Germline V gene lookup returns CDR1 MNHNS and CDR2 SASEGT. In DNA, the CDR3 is TGTGCCAGCAGTGATTTTTGGGACAGGGGGCCCAACAATCAGCCCCAGCATTTT. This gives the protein CASSDFWDRGPNNQPQHF.

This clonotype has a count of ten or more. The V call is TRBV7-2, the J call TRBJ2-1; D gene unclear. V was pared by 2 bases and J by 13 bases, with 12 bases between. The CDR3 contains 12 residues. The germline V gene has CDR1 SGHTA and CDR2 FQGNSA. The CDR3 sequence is CASSLTLSSQFF. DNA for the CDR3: TGTGCCAGCAGCTTAACACTCAGTTCCCAGTTCTTC.

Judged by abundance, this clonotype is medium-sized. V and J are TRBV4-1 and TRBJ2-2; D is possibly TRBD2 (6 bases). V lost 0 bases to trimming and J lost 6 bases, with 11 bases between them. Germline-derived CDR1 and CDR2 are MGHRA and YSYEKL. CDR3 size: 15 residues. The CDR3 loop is CASSQEAAGPGELFF. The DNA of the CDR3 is TGCGCCAGCAGCCAAGAGGCAGCGGGTCCCGGGGAGCTGTTTTTT.

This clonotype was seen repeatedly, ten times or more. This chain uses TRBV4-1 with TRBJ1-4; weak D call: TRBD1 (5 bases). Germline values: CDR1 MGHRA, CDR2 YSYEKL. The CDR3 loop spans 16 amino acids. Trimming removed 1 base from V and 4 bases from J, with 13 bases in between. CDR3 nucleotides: TGCGCCAGCAGCCAAGTTCATTTAGGGGATAATGAAAAACTGTTTTTT. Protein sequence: CASSQVHLGDNEKLFF.

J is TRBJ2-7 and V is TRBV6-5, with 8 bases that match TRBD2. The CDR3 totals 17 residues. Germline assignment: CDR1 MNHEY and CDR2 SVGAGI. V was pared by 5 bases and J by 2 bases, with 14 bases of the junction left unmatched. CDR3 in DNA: TGTGCCAGCAGTCACAATCCTAGCGGGTACACCCCCTACGAGCAGTACTTC. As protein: CASSHNPSGYTPYEQYF.

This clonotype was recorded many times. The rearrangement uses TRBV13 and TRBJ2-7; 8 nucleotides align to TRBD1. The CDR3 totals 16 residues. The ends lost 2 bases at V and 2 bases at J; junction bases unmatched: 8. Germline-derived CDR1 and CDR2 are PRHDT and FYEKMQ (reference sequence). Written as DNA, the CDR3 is TGTGCCAGCAGCTTACCCTCGACAGGGGATGCCTACGAGCAGTACTTC. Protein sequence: CASSLPSTGDAYEQYF. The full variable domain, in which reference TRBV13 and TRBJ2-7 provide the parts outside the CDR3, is AAGVIQSPRHLIKEKRETATLKCYPIPRHDTVYWYQQGPGQDPQFLISFYEKMQSDKGSIPDRFSAQQFSDYHSELNMSSLELGDSALYFCASSLPSTGDAYEQYFGPGTRLTVT.

This CDR3 is CASSLFVGYGYTF. The CDR3 DNA follows: TGTGCCAGCAGTTTGTTTGTCGGCTATGGCTACACCTTC. V is TRBV28 and J is TRBJ1-2; D unclear. Between the trimmed V and J ends, which lost 3 bases and 4 bases, there was a span of 9 bases. Looked up from germline, CDR1 is MDHEN and CDR2 is SYDVKM. This CDR3 spans 13 amino acids.

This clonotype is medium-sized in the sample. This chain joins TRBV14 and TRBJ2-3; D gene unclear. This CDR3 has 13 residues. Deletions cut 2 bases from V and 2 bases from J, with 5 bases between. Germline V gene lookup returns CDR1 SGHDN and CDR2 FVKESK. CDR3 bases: TGTGCCAGCAGCCAAATTCTCACAGATACGCAGTATTTT. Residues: CASSQILTDTQYF.

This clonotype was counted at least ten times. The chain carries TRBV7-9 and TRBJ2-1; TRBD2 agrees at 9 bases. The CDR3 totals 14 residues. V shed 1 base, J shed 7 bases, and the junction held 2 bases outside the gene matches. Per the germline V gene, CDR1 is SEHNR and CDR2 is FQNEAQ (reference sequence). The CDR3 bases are TGTGCCAGCAGCTTAGTTAGCGGGAGAAATGAGCAGTTCTTC. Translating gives CASSLVSGRNEQFF.

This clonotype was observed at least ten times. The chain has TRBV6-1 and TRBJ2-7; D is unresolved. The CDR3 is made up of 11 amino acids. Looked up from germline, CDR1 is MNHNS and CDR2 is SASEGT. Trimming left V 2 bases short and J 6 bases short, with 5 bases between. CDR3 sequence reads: CASSEWLEQYF. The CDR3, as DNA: TGTGCCAGCAGTGAATGGCTCGAGCAGTACTTC.